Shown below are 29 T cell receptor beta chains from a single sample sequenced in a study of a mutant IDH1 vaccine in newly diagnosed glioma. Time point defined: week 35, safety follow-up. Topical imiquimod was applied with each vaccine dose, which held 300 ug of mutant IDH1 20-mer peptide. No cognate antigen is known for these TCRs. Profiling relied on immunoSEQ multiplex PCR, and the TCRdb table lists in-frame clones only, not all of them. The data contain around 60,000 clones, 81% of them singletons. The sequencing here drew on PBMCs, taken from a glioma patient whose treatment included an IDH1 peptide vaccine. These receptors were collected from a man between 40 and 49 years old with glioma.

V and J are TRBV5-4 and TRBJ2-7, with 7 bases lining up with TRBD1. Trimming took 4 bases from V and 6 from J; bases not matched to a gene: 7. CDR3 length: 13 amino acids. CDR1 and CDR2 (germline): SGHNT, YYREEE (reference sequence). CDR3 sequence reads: CASSPGQAREQYF. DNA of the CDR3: TGTGCCAGCAGCCCAGGACAGGCACGCGAGCAGTACTTC. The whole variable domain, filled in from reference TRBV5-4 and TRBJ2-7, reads ETGVTQSPTHLIKTRGQQVTLRCSSQSGHNTVSWYQQALGQGPQFIFQYYREEENGRGNFPPRFSGLQFPNYSSELNVNALELDDSALYLCASSPGQAREQYFGPGTRLTVT.

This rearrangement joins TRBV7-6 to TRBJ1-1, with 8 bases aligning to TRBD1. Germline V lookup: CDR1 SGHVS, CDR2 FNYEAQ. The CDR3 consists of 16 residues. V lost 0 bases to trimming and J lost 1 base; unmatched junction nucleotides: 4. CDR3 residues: CASSLAGTGANTEAFF. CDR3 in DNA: TGTGCCAGCAGCTTAGCCGGGACAGGAGCGAACACTGAAGCTTTCTTT.

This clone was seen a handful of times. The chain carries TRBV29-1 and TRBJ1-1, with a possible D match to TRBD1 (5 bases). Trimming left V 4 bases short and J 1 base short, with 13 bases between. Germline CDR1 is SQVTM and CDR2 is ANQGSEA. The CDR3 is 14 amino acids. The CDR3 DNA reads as TGCAGCGTTGTCACCGGGACGGCGAACACTGAAGCTTTCTTT. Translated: CSVVTGTANTEAFF.

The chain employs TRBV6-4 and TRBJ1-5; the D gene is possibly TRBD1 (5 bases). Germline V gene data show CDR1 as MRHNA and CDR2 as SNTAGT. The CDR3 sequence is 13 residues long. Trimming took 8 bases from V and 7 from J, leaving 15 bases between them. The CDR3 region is CASGETWGQPQHF. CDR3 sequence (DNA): TGTGCCAGCGGCGAAACTTGGGGCCAGCCCCAGCATTTT.

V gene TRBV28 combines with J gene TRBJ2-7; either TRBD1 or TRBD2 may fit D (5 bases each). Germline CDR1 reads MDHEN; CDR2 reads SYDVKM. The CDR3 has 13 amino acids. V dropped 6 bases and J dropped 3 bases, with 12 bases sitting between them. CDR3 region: CASRGTSYYEQYF. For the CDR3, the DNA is TGTGCCAGCAGGGGGACCTCTTACTACGAGCAGTACTTC.

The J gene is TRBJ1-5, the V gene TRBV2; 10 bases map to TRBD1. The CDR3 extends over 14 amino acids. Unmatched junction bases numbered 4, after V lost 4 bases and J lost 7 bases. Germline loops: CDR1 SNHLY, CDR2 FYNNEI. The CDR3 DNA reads TGTGCCAGCAGTGCGGGACAGGGGATACAGCCCCAGCATTTT. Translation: CASSAGQGIQPQHF.

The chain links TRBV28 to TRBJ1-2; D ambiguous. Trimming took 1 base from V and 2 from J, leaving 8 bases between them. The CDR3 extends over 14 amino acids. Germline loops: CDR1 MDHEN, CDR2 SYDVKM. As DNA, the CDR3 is TGTGCCAGCAGTTTATCGGGATTAAACTATGGCTACACCTTC. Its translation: CASSLSGLNYGYTF.

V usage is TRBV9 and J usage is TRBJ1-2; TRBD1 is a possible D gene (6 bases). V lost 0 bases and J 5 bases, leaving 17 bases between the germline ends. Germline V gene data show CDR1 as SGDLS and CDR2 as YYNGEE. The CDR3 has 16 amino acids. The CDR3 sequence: CASSVDRRGRRYGYTF. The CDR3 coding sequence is TGTGCCAGCAGCGTAGATAGACGGGGGCGACGGTATGGCTACACCTTC.

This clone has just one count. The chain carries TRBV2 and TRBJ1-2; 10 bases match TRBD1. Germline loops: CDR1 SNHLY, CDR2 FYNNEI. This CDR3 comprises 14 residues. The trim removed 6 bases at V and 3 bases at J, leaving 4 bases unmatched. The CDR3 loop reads CASSDRGRHYGYTF. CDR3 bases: TGTGCCAGCAGCGACAGGGGGCGGCACTATGGCTACACCTTC.

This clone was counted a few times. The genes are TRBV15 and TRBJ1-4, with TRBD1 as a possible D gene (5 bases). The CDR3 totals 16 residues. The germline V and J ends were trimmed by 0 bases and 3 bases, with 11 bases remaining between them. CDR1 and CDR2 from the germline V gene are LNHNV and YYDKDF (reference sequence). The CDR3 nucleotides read TGTGCCACCAGCAGAGATCCCAGGGTGGCTAATGAAAAACTGTTTTTT. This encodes CATSRDPRVANEKLFF.

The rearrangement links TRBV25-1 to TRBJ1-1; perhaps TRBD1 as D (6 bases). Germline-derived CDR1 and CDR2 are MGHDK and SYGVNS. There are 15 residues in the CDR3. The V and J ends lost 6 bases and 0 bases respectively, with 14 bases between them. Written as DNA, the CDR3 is TGTGCCAGCAGCGTCCGGACAGCCATGAACACTGAAGCTTTCTTT. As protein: CASSVRTAMNTEAFF.

The CDR3 region has the DNA TGTGCCAGCAGCTTGCAGGGGTTGGAGCAGTACTTC. It codes for CASSLQGLEQYF. This chain connects TRBV7-2 to TRBJ2-7, with D perhaps matching TRBD1 (6 bases). This CDR3 has 12 amino acids. Trimming shortened V by 3 bases and J by 7 bases, and 10 bases separated the two germline ends. Per the germline V gene, CDR1 is SGHTA and CDR2 is FQGNSA.

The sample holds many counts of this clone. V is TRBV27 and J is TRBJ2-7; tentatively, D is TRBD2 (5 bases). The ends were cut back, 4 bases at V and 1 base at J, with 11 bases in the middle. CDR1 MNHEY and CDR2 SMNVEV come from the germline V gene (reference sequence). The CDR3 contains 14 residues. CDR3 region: CASSSTGRSYEQYF. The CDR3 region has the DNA TGTGCCAGCAGTTCCACGGGAAGATCCTACGAGCAGTACTTC.

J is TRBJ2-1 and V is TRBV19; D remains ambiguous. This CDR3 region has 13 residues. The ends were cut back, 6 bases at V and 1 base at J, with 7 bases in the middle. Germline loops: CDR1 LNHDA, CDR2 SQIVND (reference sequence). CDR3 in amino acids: CASSQQSYNEQFF. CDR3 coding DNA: TGTGCCAGTAGCCAACAGTCCTACAATGAGCAGTTCTTC.

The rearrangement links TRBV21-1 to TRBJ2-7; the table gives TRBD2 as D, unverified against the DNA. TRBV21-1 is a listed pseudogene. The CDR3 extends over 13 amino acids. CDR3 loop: CASRVTSGYEQYF. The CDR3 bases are TGTGCCAGCAGGGTGACTAGCGGCTACGAGCAGTACTTC.

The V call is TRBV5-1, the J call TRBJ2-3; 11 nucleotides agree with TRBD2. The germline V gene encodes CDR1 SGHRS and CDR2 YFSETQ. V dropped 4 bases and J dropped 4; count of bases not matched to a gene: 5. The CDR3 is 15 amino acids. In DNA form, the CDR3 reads TGCGCCAGCAGCGTAGCGGGGGGGCACGCAGATACGCAGTATTTT. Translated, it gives CASSVAGGHADTQYF.

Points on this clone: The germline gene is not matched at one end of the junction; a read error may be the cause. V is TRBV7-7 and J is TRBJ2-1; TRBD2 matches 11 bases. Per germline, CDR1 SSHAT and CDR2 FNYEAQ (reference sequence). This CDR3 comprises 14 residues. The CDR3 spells CASSLSGGVGEQFF. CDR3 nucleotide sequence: TGTGCTAGCAGCCTTAGCGGGGGGGTCGGTGAGCAGTTCTTC.

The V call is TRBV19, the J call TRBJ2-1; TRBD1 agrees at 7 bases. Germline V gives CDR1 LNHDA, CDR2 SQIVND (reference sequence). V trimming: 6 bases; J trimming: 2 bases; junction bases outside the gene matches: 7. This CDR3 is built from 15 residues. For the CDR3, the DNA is TGTGCCAGTAGCCACGACAGGGACCCCTACAATGAGCAGTTCTTC. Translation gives CASSHDRDPYNEQFF.

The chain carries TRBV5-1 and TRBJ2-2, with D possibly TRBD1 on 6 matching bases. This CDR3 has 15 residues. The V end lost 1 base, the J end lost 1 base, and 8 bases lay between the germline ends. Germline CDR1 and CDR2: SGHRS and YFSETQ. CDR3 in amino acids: CASSLSDRNTGELFF. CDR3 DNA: TGCGCCAGCAGCTTGTCGGACAGGAACACCGGGGAGCTGTTTTTT.

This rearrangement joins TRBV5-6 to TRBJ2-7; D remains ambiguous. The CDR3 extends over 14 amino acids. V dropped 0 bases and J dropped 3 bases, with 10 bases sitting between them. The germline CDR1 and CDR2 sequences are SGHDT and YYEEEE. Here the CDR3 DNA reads TGTGCCAGCAGCTTGGCCAGAGACTTCTACGAGCAGTACTTC. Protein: CASSLARDFYEQYF.

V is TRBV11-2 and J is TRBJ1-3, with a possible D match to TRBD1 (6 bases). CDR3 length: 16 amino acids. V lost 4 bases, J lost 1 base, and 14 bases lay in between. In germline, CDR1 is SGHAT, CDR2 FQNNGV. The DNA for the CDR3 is TGTGCCAGCAGCTCCCCGCAGGGGAGATCTGGAAACACCATATATTTT. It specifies CASSSPQGRSGNTIYF.

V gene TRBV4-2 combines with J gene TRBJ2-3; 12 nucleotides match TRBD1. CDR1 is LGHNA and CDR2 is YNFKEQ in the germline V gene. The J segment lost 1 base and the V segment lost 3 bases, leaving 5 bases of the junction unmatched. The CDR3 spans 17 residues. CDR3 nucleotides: TGTGCCAGCAGCCATACCGGGACAGGGGGCGGCACAGATACGCAGTATTTT. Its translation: CASSHTGTGGGTDTQYF.

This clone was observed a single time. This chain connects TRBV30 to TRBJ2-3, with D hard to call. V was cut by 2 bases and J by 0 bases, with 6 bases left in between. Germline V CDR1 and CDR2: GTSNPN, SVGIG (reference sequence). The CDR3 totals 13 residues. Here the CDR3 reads CAWSPPSTDTQYF. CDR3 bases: TGTGCCTGGAGTCCCCCAAGCACAGATACGCAGTATTTT.

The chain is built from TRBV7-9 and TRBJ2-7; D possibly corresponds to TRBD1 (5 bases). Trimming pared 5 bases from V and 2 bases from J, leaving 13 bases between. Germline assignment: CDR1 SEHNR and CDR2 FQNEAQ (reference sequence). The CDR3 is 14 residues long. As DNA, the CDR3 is TGTGCCAGCAGCCCCCCTAGGGGCCCCTACGAGCAGTACTTC. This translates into CASSPPRGPYEQYF.

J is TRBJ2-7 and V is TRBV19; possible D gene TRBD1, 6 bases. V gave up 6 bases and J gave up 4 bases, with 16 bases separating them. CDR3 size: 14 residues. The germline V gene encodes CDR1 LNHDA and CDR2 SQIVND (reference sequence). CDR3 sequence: CASSPGTFMYEQYF. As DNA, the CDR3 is TGTGCCAGTAGCCCCGGGACATTCATGTACGAGCAGTACTTC.

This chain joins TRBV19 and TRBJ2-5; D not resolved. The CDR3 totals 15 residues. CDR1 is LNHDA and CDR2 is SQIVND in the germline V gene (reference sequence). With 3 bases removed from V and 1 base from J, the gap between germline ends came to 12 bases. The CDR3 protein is CASSIMWGSQETQYF. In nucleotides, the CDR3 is TGTGCCAGTAGTATCATGTGGGGAAGCCAAGAGACCCAGTACTTC.

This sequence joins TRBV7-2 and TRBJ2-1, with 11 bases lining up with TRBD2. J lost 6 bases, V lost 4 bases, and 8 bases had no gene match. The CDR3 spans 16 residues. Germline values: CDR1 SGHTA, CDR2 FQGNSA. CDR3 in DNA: TGTGCCAGCAGCTCTAGTCGGACTAGCGGGCCCAATGAGCAGTTCTTC. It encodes CASSSSRTSGPNEQFF.

For the CDR3, the DNA is TGTGCCAGCAGCTTGGACTGGTACCAGCCCCAGCATTTT. It encodes CASSLDWYQPQHF. The chain recombines TRBV5-5 with TRBJ1-5; D is unclear. Looked up from germline, CDR1 is SGHKS and CDR2 is YYEKEE (reference sequence). Trimming left V 0 bases short and J 7 bases short, with 8 bases between. CDR3 length equals 13 residues.

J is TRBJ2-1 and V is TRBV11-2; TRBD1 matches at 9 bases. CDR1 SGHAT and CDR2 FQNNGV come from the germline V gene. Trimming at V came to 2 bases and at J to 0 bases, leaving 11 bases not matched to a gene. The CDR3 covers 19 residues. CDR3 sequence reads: CASSLNRRTGEDSYNEQFF. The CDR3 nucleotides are TGTGCCAGCAGCTTAAATAGGCGGACAGGGGAGGACTCCTACAATGAGCAGTTCTTC.